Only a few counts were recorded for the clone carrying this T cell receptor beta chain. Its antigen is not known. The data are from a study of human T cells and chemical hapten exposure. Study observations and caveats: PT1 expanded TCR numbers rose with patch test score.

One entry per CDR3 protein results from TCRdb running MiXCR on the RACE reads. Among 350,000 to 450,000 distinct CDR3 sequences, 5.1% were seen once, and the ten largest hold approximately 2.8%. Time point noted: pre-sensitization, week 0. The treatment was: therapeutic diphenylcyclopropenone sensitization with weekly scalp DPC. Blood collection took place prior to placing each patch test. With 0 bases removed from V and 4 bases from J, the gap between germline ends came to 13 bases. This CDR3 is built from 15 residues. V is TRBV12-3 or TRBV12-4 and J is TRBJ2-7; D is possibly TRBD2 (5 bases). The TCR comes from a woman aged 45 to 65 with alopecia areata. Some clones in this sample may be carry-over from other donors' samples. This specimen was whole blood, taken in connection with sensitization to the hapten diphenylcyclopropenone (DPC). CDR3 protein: CASSLAHGGSYEQYF. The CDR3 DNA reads TGTGCCAGCAGTTTAGCACACGGAGGATCATACGAGCAGTACTTC.